The 22 T cell receptor beta chains given below trace back to one sample, sequenced in a study of T-cell reconstitution after alpha-beta-depleted transplantation in children. Unique molecular identifiers were incorporated into the prepared TCRbeta library. Via MiXCR, TCRdb re-called the PCR reads, giving one row per CDR3 protein. The profile shows some 300,000 distinct CDR3 sequences, 10% of them singletons. Sequencing was performed on PBMCs, taken before TCRalphabeta/CD19-depleted stem cell transplant. These receptors originate from a boy less than two years old with acute myeloid leukemia, due to receive a stem cell transplant.

The chain joins TRBV5-1 to TRBJ2-1; 10 positions agree with TRBD2. The V segment lost 5 bases and the J segment 5 bases; nucleotides outside the gene matches: 10. The V gene's germline CDR1 is SGHRS and CDR2 YFSETQ. This CDR3 contains 16 residues. CDR3 residues: CASRIPSGRGDNEQFF. The CDR3 nucleotides are TGCGCCAGCAGGATTCCTAGCGGGAGAGGGGACAATGAGCAGTTCTTC.

This clonotype has at least ten counts. The rearrangement uses TRBV12-3 or TRBV12-4 and TRBJ2-1; D uncertain. Trimming shortened V by 3 bases and J by 5 bases, and 14 bases separated the two germline ends. This CDR3 region has 15 residues. CDR3 amino acids: CASSLPQVGDNEQFF. For the CDR3, the DNA is TGTGCCAGCAGTTTGCCCCAGGTTGGGGACAATGAGCAGTTCTTC.

In the case of this clonotype: A much larger clone lies one base from this, so it may be a read error. This rearrangement joins TRBV7-2 to TRBJ2-5; D remains ambiguous. This CDR3 has 14 amino acids. The ends were cut back, 3 bases at V and 5 bases at J, with 13 bases in the middle. The germline CDR1 and CDR2 sequences are SGHTA and FQGNSA. For the CDR3, the DNA is TGTGCCAGCAGCTTTGTTAGGGTAGGGGAGACCCAGTACTTC. This encodes CASSFVRVGETQYF.

The DNA for the CDR3 is TGTGCCAGCTCACCCGACAACAATCAGCCCCAGCATTTT. Protein product: CASSPDNNQPQHF. The chain joins TRBV18 to TRBJ1-5; D is uncertain. There are 13 residues in the CDR3. Germline V gives CDR1 KGHSH, CDR2 LQKENI. V shed 3 bases and J shed 3 bases, with 6 bases lying between them.

This clonotype was recorded a few times. The V call is TRBV28, the J call TRBJ2-3, with D perhaps being TRBD1 or TRBD2 (5 bases each). Germline lookup yields CDR1 MDHEN and CDR2 SYDVKM. The CDR3 length is 15 residues. V was trimmed by 3 bases and J by 4 bases, leaving 14 bases between them. This CDR3 is CASSLGLADSDTQYF. The CDR3 DNA reads as TGTGCCAGCAGTTTGGGGCTAGCAGACTCAGATACGCAGTATTTT. Filled out from reference TRBV28 and TRBJ2-3, the complete variable domain reads DVKVTQSSRYLVKRTGEKVFLECVQDMDHENMFWYRQDPGLGLRLIYFSYDVKMKEKGDIPEGYSVSREKKERFSLILESASTNQTSMYLCASSLGLADSDTQYFGPGTRLTVL.

The chain employs TRBV20-1 and TRBJ2-3; 7 positions agree with TRBD2. This CDR3 contains 13 residues. J lost 6 bases, V lost 5 bases, and 8 bases had no gene match. CDR1 DFQATT and CDR2 SNEGSKA come from the germline V gene (reference sequence). This chain's CDR3 is CSAGREYIDTQYF. The CDR3 DNA reads TGCAGTGCTGGGAGGGAGTATATCGATACGCAGTATTTT.

This clonotype was observed many times. For the CDR3, the DNA is TGTGCCAGCAGTTACGTCTCCCCTAGCACAGATACGCAGTATTTT. The encoded protein is CASSYVSPSTDTQYF. This sequence joins TRBV6-5 and TRBJ2-3, with D unclear. In germline, CDR1 is MNHEY, CDR2 SVGAGI. V was clipped by 2 bases and J by 0 bases, with 9 bases between them. This CDR3 comprises 15 residues.

V is TRBV11-2 and J is TRBJ2-1; a possible D gene is TRBD2 (6 bases). The CDR3 loop spans 16 amino acids. V lost 1 base and J 4 bases, leaving 14 bases between the germline ends. Germline CDR1 SGHAT, CDR2 FQNNGV. The CDR3 DNA follows: TGTGCCAGCAGCTTAGGCGGGACCGGCATTTACAATGAGCAGTTCTTC. Translated: CASSLGGTGIYNEQFF.

This clonotype was seen many times. The CDR3 loop is CASSQDLRDTEAFF. The CDR3 DNA sequence: TGTGCCAGCAGCCAAGATTTACGAGACACTGAAGCTTTCTTT. The rearrangement uses TRBV4-2 and TRBJ1-1; D unclear. Germline CDR1 LGHNA, CDR2 YNFKEQ. V lost 0 bases and J 3 bases, leaving 8 bases between the germline ends. The CDR3 runs 14 residues.

This clonotype has ten or more counts. V and J are TRBV6-2 or TRBV6-3 and TRBJ2-1; 7 positions agree with TRBD1. Germline trimming cut 8 bases from V and 2 bases from J; bases unmatched to any gene: 3. CDR1 is MNHEY, CDR2 SVGEGT, per germline. The CDR3 runs to 13 residues. CDR3 protein: CASWDSPYNEQFF. CDR3 coding DNA: TGTGCCAGCTGGGACAGCCCCTACAATGAGCAGTTCTTC.

The sample holds many counts of this clonotype. The chain recombines TRBV12-3 or TRBV12-4 with TRBJ2-7; no clear D gene. The CDR3 spans 14 residues. V was cut by 1 base and J by 0 bases, with 7 bases left in between. The CDR3 is CASSLGQASYEQYF. The CDR3 nucleotides read TGTGCCAGCAGTTTAGGGCAGGCCTCCTACGAGCAGTACTTC.

This clonotype was seen repeatedly, ten times or more. The chain has TRBV5-1 and TRBJ2-7; D remains unclear. V lost 1 base to trimming and J lost 2 bases, with 10 bases between them. Germline V lookup: CDR1 SGHRS, CDR2 YFSETQ. The CDR3 loop spans 14 amino acids. The CDR3: CASSLLSLPYEQYF. The CDR3 nucleotides are TGCGCCAGCAGCTTGCTCAGCTTACCCTACGAGCAGTACTTC.

This clonotype was seen many times. V gene TRBV5-1 combines with J gene TRBJ2-1; 9 bases are shared with TRBD2. V lost 2 bases, J lost 6 bases, and 9 bases stayed unmatched. The CDR3 has 16 amino acids. Germline CDR1 is SGHRS and CDR2 is YFSETQ. The CDR3, as DNA: TGCGCCAGCAGCTTACGGCTAGCGGGGACTAGCAATGAGCAGTTCTTC. It translates to CASSLRLAGTSNEQFF.

This clonotype was picked up a small number of times. The rearrangement uses TRBV5-1 and TRBJ1-1; no definite D call. This CDR3 spans 12 amino acids. V lost 5 bases to trimming and J lost 4 bases, with 9 bases between them. Germline CDR1 is SGHRS and CDR2 is YFSETQ. The CDR3 protein is CASRVSGTEAFF. In nucleotides, the CDR3 is TGCGCCAGCAGGGTCTCCGGCACTGAAGCTTTCTTT.

Ten or more counts support this clonotype. The chain joins TRBV28 to TRBJ1-2, with D possibly TRBD1 on 6 matching bases. The CDR3 totals 16 residues. The germline V gene has CDR1 MDHEN and CDR2 SYDVKM. V lost 11 bases, J lost 4 bases, and 26 bases lay in between. CDR3 sequence reads: CAGAEDRGGLRYGYTF. The CDR3 DNA is TGTGCCGGGGCCGAGGACAGAGGCGGACTACGCTATGGCTACACCTTC.

To note about this clonotype: It may be a read error: a sequence one base away is much more abundant. This chain uses TRBV29-1 with TRBJ2-2, with 8 bases that match TRBD1. The J segment lost 6 bases and the V segment lost 0 bases, leaving 9 bases of the junction unmatched. This CDR3 region has 16 residues. Germline V gives CDR1 SQVTM, CDR2 ANQGSEA. CDR3 sequence: CSVEDWGTGVSGELFF. For the CDR3, the DNA is TGCAGCGTTGAAGATTGGGGGACAGGCGTATCCGGGGAGCTGTTTTTT.

At least ten counts were recorded for this clonotype. The chain recombines TRBV9 with TRBJ2-3, with D tentatively TRBD1 (6 bases). Germline V gene data show CDR1 as SGDLS and CDR2 as YYNGEE. V lost 4 bases and J lost 3, with 12 bases in between. This CDR3 region has 14 residues. The CDR3 spells CASSQITGTDTQYF. CDR3 nucleotide sequence: TGTGCCAGCAGCCAGATAACAGGGACAGATACGCAGTATTTT.

Many counts were recorded for this clonotype. The rearrangement links TRBV4-3 to TRBJ2-1; a weak D match, TRBD2 (6 bases). In germline, CDR1 is LGHNA, CDR2 YSLEER. The CDR3 sequence is 16 residues long. V lost 1 base, J lost 12 bases, and 22 bases lay in between. The CDR3 region has the DNA TGCGCCAGCAGCCAAGGCGGGGCTAGTCTGGTCGCAGGGCAGTTCTTC. Its protein is CASSQGGASLVAGQFF.

J is TRBJ1-5 and V is TRBV7-9; D is unclear. The germline V gene has CDR1 SEHNR and CDR2 FQNEAQ (reference sequence). The CDR3 spans 13 residues. V was cut by 5 bases and J by 5 bases, with 10 bases left in between. CDR3 sequence reads: CASSPTLDQPQHF. In DNA, the CDR3 is TGTGCCAGCAGCCCTACACTCGATCAGCCCCAGCATTTT.

This chain connects TRBV5-1 to TRBJ1-2; TRBD1 is a possible D gene (6 bases). V was clipped by 4 bases and J by 8 bases, with 18 bases between them. The germline V gene has CDR1 SGHRS and CDR2 YFSETQ. The CDR3 is made up of 14 amino acids. The CDR3 loop is CASSPGTLPKGYTF. The DNA for the CDR3 is TGCGCCAGCAGCCCCGGGACACTTCCTAAGGGCTACACCTTC. The variable domain in full, completed from reference TRBV5-1 and TRBJ1-2, reads KAGVTQTPRYLIKTRGQQVTLSCSPISGHRSVSWYQQTPGQGLQFLFEYFSETQRNKGNFPGRFSGRQFSNSRSEMNVSTLELGDSALYLCASSPGTLPKGYTFGSGTRLTVV.

This clonotype was detected a few times. This rearrangement joins TRBV6-5 to TRBJ1-2, with D unresolved. The CDR3 covers 15 residues. Trimming pared 0 bases from V and 8 bases from J, leaving 16 bases between. Germline assignment: CDR1 MNHEY and CDR2 SVGAGI. CDR3 DNA: TGTGCCAGCAGTTACTCGTTTCCGGGCCGGGTGGGCTACACCTTC. Translation gives CASSYSFPGRVGYTF.

This clonotype was counted ten times or more. The chain links TRBV27 to TRBJ2-3; 9 bases agree with TRBD2. The CDR3 is 14 amino acids. Per the germline V gene, CDR1 is MNHEY and CDR2 is SMNVEV (reference sequence). With 3 bases clipped from V and 5 bases from J, the junction kept 3 bases outside the gene matches. The CDR3 spells CASSLRGGEDTQYF. The CDR3 nucleotides read TGTGCCAGCAGTTTGCGGGGGGGAGAAGATACGCAGTATTTT.